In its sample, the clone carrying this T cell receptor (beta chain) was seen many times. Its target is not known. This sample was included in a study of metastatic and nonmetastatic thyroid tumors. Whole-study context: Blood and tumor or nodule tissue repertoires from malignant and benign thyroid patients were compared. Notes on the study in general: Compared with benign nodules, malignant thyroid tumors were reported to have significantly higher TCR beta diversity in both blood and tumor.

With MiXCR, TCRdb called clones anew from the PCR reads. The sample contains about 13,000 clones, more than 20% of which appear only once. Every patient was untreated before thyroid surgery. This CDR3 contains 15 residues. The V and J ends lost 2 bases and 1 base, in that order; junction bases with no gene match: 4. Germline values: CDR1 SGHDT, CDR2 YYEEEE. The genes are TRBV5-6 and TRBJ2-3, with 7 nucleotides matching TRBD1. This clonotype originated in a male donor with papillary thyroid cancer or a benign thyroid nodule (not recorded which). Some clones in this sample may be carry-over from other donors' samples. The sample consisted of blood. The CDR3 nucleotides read TGTGCCAGCAGCTTTAGGCAGGGGGGCACAGATACGCAGTATTTT. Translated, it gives CASSFRQGGTDTQYF.